This TCR beta chain was sequenced for a study of prognosis after radiotherapy for stage I lung cancer. In the study overall: The patient group consisted of 10 to 15 men and over five women whose ages spanned about 50 to 95, median approximately 70 years. Study results and limitations: Counted unique TCR clones declined after stereotactic body radiation therapy (median about 9,200 versus 6,500).

This CDR3 has 14 amino acids. CDR1 and CDR2 from the germline V gene are MNHEY and SVGEGT. As for this clonotype: Its cognate antigen is unknown. The junction departs from the called germline gene at one end, perhaps through a read error.

The blood draw at each of two time points yielded roughly 5.7 milliliters of peripheral blood. Two rounds of multiplex PCR amplified TCR beta CDR3 from genomic DNA. Specific primers for each TRBV and TRBJ gene were what first-round PCR used. From the multiplex PCR reads, TCRdb called clonotypes with MiXCR, one entry per CDR3 protein. The data contain 11,000 to 15,000 distinct CDR3 sequences, about 37% of them singletons. The chain employs TRBV6-2 or TRBV6-3 and TRBJ2-2, with 8 nucleotides matching TRBD2. The sequences come from PBMCs, collected before or after stereotactic body radiation therapy (not recorded which). This TCR derives from a donor aged 50 or older with non-small cell lung cancer. This CDR3 reads CASHREGNTVELFF. The CDR3 nucleotides are TGTGCCAGCCATCGGGAGGGGAACACCGTGGAGCTGTTTTTT.